The rows below give T cell receptor beta chains drawn from one sample of a study of identical twins. One entry per CDR3 protein results from TCRdb running MiXCR on the 5' RACE reads. The table has 690,000 or so distinct CDR3 sequences, around 8.3% seen once. This sample also belongs to another study, concerning yellow fever vaccine responses in identical twins.

The specimen was PBMCs. The receptors here all came from a woman aged 18 to 35 in good health. Both conserved end residues are part of each CDR3. D genes are given only for firm matches. The size entry is marked missing in some rows and otherwise reads once, few, many or a size class.

J gene | D gene | clone size | V gene | CDR3 DNA | CDR3 protein
TRBJ2-7 | TRBD1 | many | TRBV7-9 | TGTGCCAGCAGCACAGGGGTAAACGAGCAGTACTTC | CASSTGVNEQYF
TRBJ2-3 | . | few | TRBV9 | TGTGCCAGCGCCCCCCGACAGTACGTAGATACGCAGTATTTT | CASAPRQYVDTQYF
TRBJ2-7 | TRBD1 | . | TRBV7-9 | TGTGCCAGCAGCTTAGGGGACAGTCATTACTACGAGCAGTACTTC | CASSLGDSHYYEQYF
TRBJ1-2 | . | few | TRBV6-1 | TGTGCCAGCGGTGAAGGGTTAAGCGGCTACACCTTC | CASGEGLSGYTF
TRBJ2-3 | . | few | TRBV3-1 | TGTGCCAGCAGCCAATGCGGCAGGGTCACAGATACGCAGTATTTT | CASSQCGRVTDTQYF
TRBJ1-5 | . | . | TRBV24-1 | TGTGCCACCAGTGATCCTTCCGGGGAACCCCAGCATTTT | CATSDPSGEPQHF
TRBJ2-1 | . | . | TRBV4-2 | TGTGCCAGCAGCCCCGGGACACAATCCTACAATGAGCAGTTCTTC | CASSPGTQSYNEQFF
TRBJ2-4 | . | few | TRBV4-2 | TGTGCCAGCAGCAGACAGACCAGCGGACTAGCCAAAAACATTCAGTACTTC | CASSRQTSGLAKNIQYF
TRBJ2-5 | TRBD2 | . | TRBV7-8 | TGTGCCAGCAGTCAATCCGGACTAGCGGGAGTTCAAGAGACCCAGTACTTC | CASSQSGLAGVQETQYF
TRBJ2-3 | TRBD1 | . | TRBV12-3/TRBV12-4 | TGTGCCAGCAGAATTACAGGGGGCGCAGATACGCAGTATTTT | CASRITGGADTQYF
TRBJ2-7 | . | . | TRBV14 | TGTGCCAGCAGCCAACTCGCAGGGTCCGACGAGCAGTACTTC | CASSQLAGSDEQYF
TRBJ2-7 | . | . | TRBV9 | TGTGCCAGCAGCGTATTTTCAGGATACGAGCAGTACTTC | CASSVFSGYEQYF
TRBJ1-4 | TRBD1 | few | TRBV7-9 | TGTGCCACCACAGGGGCAGGCGAAAAACTGTTTTTT | CATTGAGEKLFF
TRBJ2-1 | TRBD2 | many | TRBV6-2/TRBV6-3 | TGTGCCAGCAGTTCAGGGACTAGCGGTTTTAATGAGCAGTTCTTC | CASSSGTSGFNEQFF
TRBJ2-5 | . | . | TRBV5-1 | TGCGCCAGCAGCTTAAGTGTACCCTTCGAAGAGACCCAGTACTTC | CASSLSVPFEETQYF
TRBJ2-5 | . | . | TRBV29-1 | TGCAGCGTTGCCCTGTGGGCCCAAGAGACCCAGTACTTC | CSVALWAQETQYF
TRBJ2-5 | . | . | TRBV5-5 | TGTGCCAGCAGCTTTAACCCCCCCCCAGGGGGGGAAGAGACCCAGTACTTC | CASSFNPPPGGEETQYF
TRBJ2-7 | . | . | TRBV30 | TGTGCCTGGAGTCAGGAACTAGCCTCCCTCCTTTTC | CAWSQELASLLF